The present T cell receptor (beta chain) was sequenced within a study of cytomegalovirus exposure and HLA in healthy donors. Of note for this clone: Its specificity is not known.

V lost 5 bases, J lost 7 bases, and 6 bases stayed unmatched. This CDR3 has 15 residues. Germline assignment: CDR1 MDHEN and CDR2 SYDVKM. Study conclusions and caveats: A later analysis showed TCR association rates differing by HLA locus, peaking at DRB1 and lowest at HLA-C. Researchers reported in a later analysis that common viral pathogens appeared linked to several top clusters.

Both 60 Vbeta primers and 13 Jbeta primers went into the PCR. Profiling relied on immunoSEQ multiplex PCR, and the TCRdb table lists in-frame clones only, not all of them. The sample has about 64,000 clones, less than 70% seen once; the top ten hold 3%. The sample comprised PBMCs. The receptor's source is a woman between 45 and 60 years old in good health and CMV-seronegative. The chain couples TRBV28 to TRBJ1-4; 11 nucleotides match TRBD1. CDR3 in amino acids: CASSTGTGGFEKLFF. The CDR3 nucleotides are TGTGCCAGCAGTACCGGGACAGGGGGTTTTGAAAAACTGTTTTTT.